This T cell receptor beta chain was recovered during a study of post-analysis software for immune sequencing data. Study background: Secondary progressive, relapsing-remitting and progressive-relapsing multiple sclerosis were among the included disease courses. Overall study findings and caveats: Patients carried roughly 5 TRBV segments more frequently than controls did, and TRBV5-6, TRBV5-1 and TRBV20-1 were among them. Pronounced co-clustering by F measure was evident among identically batched samples. Compared against controls, patients with multiple sclerosis displayed significantly lower normalized Chao1 diversity.

On this clonotype: No antigen is known for it.

The germline CDR1 and CDR2 sequences are SEHNR and FQNEAQ (reference sequence). Trimming took 5 bases from V and 1 from J, leaving 11 bases between them. This CDR3 has 15 amino acids. Each TCR beta cDNA library carried unique molecular identifiers. One entry per CDR3 protein, called by TCRdb with MiXCR from the PCR reads. The sample records roughly 570,000 distinct CDR3 sequences, approximately 31% being singletons. The V call is TRBV7-9, the J call TRBJ2-2; D not resolved. The sample was blood. The receptor was isolated from a girl under 18 with multiple sclerosis. This CDR3 is CASSALTENTGELFF. The CDR3 DNA reads TGTGCCAGCAGCGCCCTAACTGAGAACACCGGGGAGCTGTTTTTT.